A single sample is the source of the 13 T cell receptor beta chains below, sequenced in a study of cytomegalovirus exposure and HLA in healthy donors. 13 Jbeta primers and 60 Vbeta primers were used for the PCR. Only in-frame clones appear in the TCRdb table, and some are missing; sequencing was by immunoSEQ multiplex PCR. The profile shows around 120,000 clones, 79% of them singletons. Specimen: PBMCs. These receptors all come from a man aged 25 to 40 in good health and CMV-seropositive.

This clone is a singleton in its sample. The chain has TRBV30 and TRBJ2-4; tentative D call: TRBD2 (6 bases). Germline CDR1 reads GTSNPN; CDR2 reads SVGIG (reference sequence). CDR3 length equals 13 residues. V lost 1 base and J 8 bases, leaving 12 bases between the germline ends. The CDR3 DNA follows: TGTGCCTGGAGTGAGGGGCGGGGTGACATTCAGTACTTC. It is translated as CAWSEGRGDIQYF.

This rearrangement joins TRBV7-2 to TRBJ2-5; TRBD2 agrees at 13 bases. The J call could be wrong; TRBJ2-7 is a better fit for the DNA end. The germline gives CDR1 SGHTA, CDR2 FQGNSA. The CDR3 spans 16 residues. The CDR3 spells CASSLVGTSGAYEQYF. The CDR3 DNA reads TGTGCCAGCAGCTTAGTTGGGACTAGCGGGGCCTACGAGCAGTACTTC.

CDR3 sequence reads: CASSDRENSPLHF. CDR3 bases: TGTGCCAGCAGTGACAGGGAAAATTCACCCCTCCACTTT. This rearrangement joins TRBV6-1 to TRBJ1-6, with TRBD1 as a possible D gene (5 bases). Trimming removed 3 bases from V and 7 bases from J, with 7 bases in between. The germline V gene has CDR1 MNHNS and CDR2 SASEGT. The CDR3 extends over 13 amino acids.

The chain employs TRBV29-1 and TRBJ2-3; possibly TRBD2 for D (6 bases). The CDR3 runs to 12 residues. CDR1 and CDR2 (germline): SQVTM, ANQGSEA. Trimming stripped 3 bases from V and 2 bases from J, with 6 bases between. CDR3 loop: CSVERDTDTQYF. The DNA of the CDR3 is TGCAGCGTTGAGCGGGACACAGATACGCAGTATTTT.

The chain is built from TRBV7-2 and TRBJ2-7; no firm D call. This CDR3 spans 15 amino acids. Trimming stripped 1 base from V and 3 bases from J, with 13 bases between. Germline CDR1 SGHTA, CDR2 FQGNSA. This chain's CDR3 is CASSLGSTAIYEQYF. The CDR3 DNA reads as TGTGCCAGCAGCTTAGGATCGACTGCAATCTACGAGCAGTACTTC.

CDR3 sequence (DNA): TGTGCCACCGGGGGACTTAGCGGGGGAGAGGATACGCAGTATTTT. It specifies CATGGLSGGEDTQYF. V and J are TRBV13 and TRBJ2-3, with 9 bases lining up with TRBD2. From germline, CDR1 is PRHDT and CDR2 FYEKMQ (reference sequence). The CDR3 totals 15 residues. The J segment lost 6 bases and the V segment lost 10 bases, leaving 14 bases of the junction unmatched.

The chain combines TRBV7-2 with TRBJ1-2; no definite D call. Trimming shortened V by 1 base and J by 2 bases, and 8 bases separated the two germline ends. The CDR3 contains 14 residues. Germline V gene data show CDR1 as SGHTA and CDR2 as FQGNSA. In DNA form, the CDR3 reads TGTGCCAGCAGCTTAGTTGTACTAAACTATGGCTACACCTTC. The encoded protein is CASSLVVLNYGYTF. Full variable domain (rest looked up from reference TRBV7-2 and TRBJ1-2): GAGVSQSPSNKVTEKGKDVELRCDPISGHTALYWYRQSLGQGLEFLIYFQGNSAPDKSGLPSDRFSAERTGGSVSTLTIQRTQQEDSAVYLCASSLVVLNYGYTFGSGTRLTVV.

The chain joins TRBV6-5 to TRBJ1-2, with 7 bases fitting TRBD1. Germline CDR1 and CDR2: MNHEY and SVGAGI. The CDR3 covers 14 residues. Trimming removed 2 bases from V and 5 bases from J; junction bases left unmatched: 5. The CDR3 protein is CASSYAGGIYGYTF. CDR3 bases: TGTGCCAGCAGTTACGCAGGGGGGATTTATGGCTACACCTTC.

CDR3 sequence reads: CASSIRTSGSKAFAYEQYF. CDR3 bases: TGTGCCAGCAGCATACGGACTAGCGGGAGTAAAGCCTTCGCCTACGAGCAGTACTTC. This rearrangement joins TRBV7-3 to TRBJ2-7; 13 bases line up with TRBD2. This CDR3 is built from 19 residues. With V trimmed by 5 bases and J by 2 bases, 15 bases remained unmatched. The V gene's germline CDR1 is SGHTA and CDR2 FQGTGA.

This clone has only a few counts. The chain is built from TRBV11-3 and TRBJ1-4; the D gene is possibly TRBD1 (6 bases). V lost 7 bases, J lost 8 bases, and 20 bases lay in between. The CDR3 extends over 15 amino acids. In germline, CDR1 is SGHNT, CDR2 YENEEA. The CDR3 loop reads CASTLGDTRREKLFF. The DNA for the CDR3 is TGTGCCAGCACCCTAGGGGACACGCGGAGGGAAAAACTGTTTTTT.

The V and J genes are TRBV4-2 and TRBJ2-2, with 11 bases fitting TRBD2. V dropped 4 bases and J dropped 6; count of bases not matched to a gene: 7. The CDR3 is 16 residues long. Germline CDR1 is LGHNA and CDR2 is YNFKEQ. The CDR3 reads CASSRSSGGNAGELFF. Here the CDR3 DNA reads TGTGCCAGCAGCCGATCTAGCGGGGGGAATGCCGGGGAGCTGTTTTTT.

This chain joins TRBV7-9 and TRBJ1-2; D may be TRBD1 (5 bases). Germline V gene lookup returns CDR1 SEHNR and CDR2 FQNEAQ (reference sequence). Trimming left V 6 bases short and J 4 bases short, with 12 bases between. This CDR3 contains 13 residues. The CDR3 region has the DNA TGTGCCAGCAGTTCCAGGGTCCTCTATGGCTACACCTTC. It encodes CASSSRVLYGYTF.

The rearrangement links TRBV7-6 to TRBJ2-1; unclear D gene. V was trimmed by 5 bases and J by 1 base, leaving 9 bases between them. There are 14 residues in the CDR3. The V gene's germline CDR1 is SGHVS and CDR2 FNYEAQ. In DNA, the CDR3 is TGTGCCAGCAGCCCAGACTGGTCCTACAATGAGCAGTTCTTC. It translates to CASSPDWSYNEQFF.